This note documents a single T cell receptor (beta chain) sequence. The antigen is undetermined. The sample originates from a study of cytomegalovirus exposure and HLA in healthy donors. General study points: Most of the TCR beta V segments (in an earlier analysis) were productive either about 90% or about 30% of the time. Available immune exposure information covered CMV serostatus only.

The PCR made use of 60 Vbeta and 13 Jbeta primers. Produced via immunoSEQ multiplex PCR; TCRdb's table is partial and in-frame only. This sample carries fewer than 180,000 clones, about four fifths of them seen once, and the ten largest clones take about 6.7%. The CDR3 length is 15 residues. With 5 bases removed from V and 7 bases from J, the gap between germline ends came to 20 bases. Germline CDR1 reads SGHTA; CDR2 reads FQGTGA. Source material: PBMCs. This clonotype originated in a middle-aged man in good health and CMV-seropositive. The chain joins TRBV7-3 to TRBJ2-5; a possible D gene is TRBD1 (6 bases). CDR3 nucleotide sequence: TGTGCCAGCAGCCCCCAAGGGACATCCGAAGGGACCCAGTACTTC. The encoded protein is CASSPQGTSEGTQYF. Filled out from reference TRBV7-3 and TRBJ2-5, the complete variable domain reads GAGVSQTPSNKVTEKGKYVELRCDPISGHTALYWYRQSLGQGPEFLIYFQGTGAADDSGLPNDRFFAVRPEGSVSTLKIQRTERGDSAVYLCASSPQGTSEGTQYFGPGTRLLVL.